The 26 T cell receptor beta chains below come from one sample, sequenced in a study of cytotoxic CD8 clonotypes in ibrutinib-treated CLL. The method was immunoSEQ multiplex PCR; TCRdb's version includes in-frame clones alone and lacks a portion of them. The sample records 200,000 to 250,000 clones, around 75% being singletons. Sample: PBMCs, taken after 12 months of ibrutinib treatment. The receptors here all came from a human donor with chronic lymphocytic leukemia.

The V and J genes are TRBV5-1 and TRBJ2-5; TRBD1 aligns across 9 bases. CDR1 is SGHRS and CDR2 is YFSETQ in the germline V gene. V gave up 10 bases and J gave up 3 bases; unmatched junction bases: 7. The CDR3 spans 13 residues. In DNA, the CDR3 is TGCGCCTCCGGCCGGACAGGGGAAGAGACCCAGTACTTC. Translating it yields CASGRTGEETQYF.

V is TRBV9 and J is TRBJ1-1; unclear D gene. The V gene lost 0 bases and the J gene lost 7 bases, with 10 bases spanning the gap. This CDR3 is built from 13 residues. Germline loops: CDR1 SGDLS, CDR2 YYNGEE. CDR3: CASSVVPVGEAFF. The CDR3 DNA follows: TGTGCCAGCAGCGTAGTCCCAGTGGGTGAAGCTTTCTTT.

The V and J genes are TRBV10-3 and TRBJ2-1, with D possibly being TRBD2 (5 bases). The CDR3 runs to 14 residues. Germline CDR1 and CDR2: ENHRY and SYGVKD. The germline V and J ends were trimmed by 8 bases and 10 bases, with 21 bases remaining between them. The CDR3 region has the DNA TGTGCCATCGGGAAAGAGCGGACCATTCGGGAGCAGTTCTTC. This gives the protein CAIGKERTIREQFF.

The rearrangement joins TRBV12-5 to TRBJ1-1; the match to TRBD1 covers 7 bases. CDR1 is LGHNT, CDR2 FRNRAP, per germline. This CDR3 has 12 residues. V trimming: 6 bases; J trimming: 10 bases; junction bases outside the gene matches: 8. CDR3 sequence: CASGTTGIRAFF. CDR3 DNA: TGTGCTAGTGGAACGACAGGGATTAGAGCTTTCTTT.

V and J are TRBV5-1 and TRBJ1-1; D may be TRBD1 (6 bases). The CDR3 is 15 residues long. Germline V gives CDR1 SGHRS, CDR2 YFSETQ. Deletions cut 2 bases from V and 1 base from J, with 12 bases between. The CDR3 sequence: CASSFRQAGNTEAFF. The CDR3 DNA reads TGCGCCAGCAGCTTTCGACAGGCGGGGAACACTGAAGCTTTCTTT.

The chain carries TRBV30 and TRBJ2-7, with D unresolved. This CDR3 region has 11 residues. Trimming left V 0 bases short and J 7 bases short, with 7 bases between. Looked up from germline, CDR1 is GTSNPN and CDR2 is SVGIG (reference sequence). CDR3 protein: CAWSVNWEQYF. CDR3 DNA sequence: TGTGCCTGGAGTGTAAATTGGGAGCAGTACTTC. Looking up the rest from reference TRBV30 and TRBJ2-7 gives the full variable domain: SQTIHQWPATLVQPVGSPLSLECTVEGTSNPNLYWYRQAAGRGLQLLFYSVGIGQISSEVPQNLSASRPQDRQFILSSKKLLLSDSGFYLCAWSVNWEQYFGPGTRLTVT.

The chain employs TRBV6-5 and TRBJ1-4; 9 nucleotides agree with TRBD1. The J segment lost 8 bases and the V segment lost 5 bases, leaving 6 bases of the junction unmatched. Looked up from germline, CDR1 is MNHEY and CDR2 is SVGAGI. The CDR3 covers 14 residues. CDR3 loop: CASSPDRGLEKLFF. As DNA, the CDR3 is TGTGCCAGCAGTCCGGACAGGGGATTGGAAAAACTGTTTTTT.

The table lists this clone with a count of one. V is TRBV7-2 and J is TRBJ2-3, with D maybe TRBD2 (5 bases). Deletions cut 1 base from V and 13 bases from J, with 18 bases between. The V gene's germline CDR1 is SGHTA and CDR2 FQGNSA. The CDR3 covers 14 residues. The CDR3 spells CASSLDSSRTGKYF. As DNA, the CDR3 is TGTGCCAGCAGCTTAGATAGTAGTCGGACGGGGAAGTATTTT.

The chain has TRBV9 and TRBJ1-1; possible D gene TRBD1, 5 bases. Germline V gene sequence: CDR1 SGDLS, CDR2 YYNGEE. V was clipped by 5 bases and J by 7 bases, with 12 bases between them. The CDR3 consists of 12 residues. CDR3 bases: TGTGCCAGCAGTGGGGGGAGAAATGAAGCTTTCTTT. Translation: CASSGGRNEAFF.

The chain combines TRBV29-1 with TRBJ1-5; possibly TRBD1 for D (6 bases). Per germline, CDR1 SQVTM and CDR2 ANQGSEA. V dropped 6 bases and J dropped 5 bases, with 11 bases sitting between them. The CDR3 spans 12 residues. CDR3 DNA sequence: TGCAGCGTGGGACAAACTCATCAGCCCCAGCATTTT. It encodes CSVGQTHQPQHF.

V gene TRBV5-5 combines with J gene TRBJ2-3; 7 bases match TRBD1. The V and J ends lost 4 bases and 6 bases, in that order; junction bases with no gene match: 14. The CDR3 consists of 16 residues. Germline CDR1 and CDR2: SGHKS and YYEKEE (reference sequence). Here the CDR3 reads CASSPKMTGTSDTQYF. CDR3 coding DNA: TGTGCCAGCAGCCCGAAAATGACAGGGACCTCGGATACGCAGTATTTT.

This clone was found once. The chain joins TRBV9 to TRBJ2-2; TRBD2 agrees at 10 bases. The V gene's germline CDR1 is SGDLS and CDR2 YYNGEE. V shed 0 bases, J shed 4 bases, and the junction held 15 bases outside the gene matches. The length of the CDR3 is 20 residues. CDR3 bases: TGTGCCAGCAGCGTAGAGCCCTTTCGTCTTAGCGGGAGGACCACCGGGGAGCTGTTTTTT. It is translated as CASSVEPFRLSGRTTGELFF.

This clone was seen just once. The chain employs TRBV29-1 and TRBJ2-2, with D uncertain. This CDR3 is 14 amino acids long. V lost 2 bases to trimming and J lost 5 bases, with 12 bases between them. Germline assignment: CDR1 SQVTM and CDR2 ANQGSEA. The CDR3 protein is CSVESGRRTGELFF. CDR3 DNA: TGCAGCGTTGAAAGTGGCAGGCGGACCGGGGAGCTGTTTTTT.

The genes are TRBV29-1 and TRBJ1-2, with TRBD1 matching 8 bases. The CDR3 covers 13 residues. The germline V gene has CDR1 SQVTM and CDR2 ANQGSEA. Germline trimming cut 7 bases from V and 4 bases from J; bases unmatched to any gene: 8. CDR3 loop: CSALGQDSYGYTF. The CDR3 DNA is TGCAGCGCTCTGGGACAGGATTCCTATGGCTACACCTTC. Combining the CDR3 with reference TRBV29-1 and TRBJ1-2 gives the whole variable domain SAVISQKPSRDICQRGTSLTIQCQVDSQVTMMFWYRQQPGQSLTLIATANQGSEATYESGFVIDKFPISRPNLTFSTLTVSNMSPEDSSIYLCSALGQDSYGYTFGSGTRLTVV.

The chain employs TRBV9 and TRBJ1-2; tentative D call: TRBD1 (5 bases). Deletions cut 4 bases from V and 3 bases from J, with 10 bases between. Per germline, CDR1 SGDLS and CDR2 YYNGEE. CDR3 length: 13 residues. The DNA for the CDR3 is TGTGCCAGCAGCAGGGACGCTTACTATGGCTACACCTTC. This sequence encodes CASSRDAYYGYTF.

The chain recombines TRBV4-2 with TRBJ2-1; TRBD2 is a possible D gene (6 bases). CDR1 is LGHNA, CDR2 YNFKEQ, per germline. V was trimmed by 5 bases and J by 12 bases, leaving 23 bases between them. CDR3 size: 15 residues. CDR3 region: CASSGSGRMESVQFF. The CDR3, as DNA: TGTGCCAGCAGCGGATCCGGGAGAATGGAGTCTGTGCAGTTCTTC.

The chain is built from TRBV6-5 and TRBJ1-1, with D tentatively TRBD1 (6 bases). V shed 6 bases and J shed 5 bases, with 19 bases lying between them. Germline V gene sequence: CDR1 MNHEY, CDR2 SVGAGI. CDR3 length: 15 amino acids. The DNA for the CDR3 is TGTGCCAGCAGCCGAAACCAGGGGAGGGGTACTGAAGCTTTCTTT. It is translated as CASSRNQGRGTEAFF.

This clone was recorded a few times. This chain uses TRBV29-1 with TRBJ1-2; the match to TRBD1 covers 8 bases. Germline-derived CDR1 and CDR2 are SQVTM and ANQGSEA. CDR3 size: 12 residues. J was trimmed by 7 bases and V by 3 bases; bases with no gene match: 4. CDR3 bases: TGCAGCGTTGAGCAGGGGGCGTTTGGCTACACCTTC. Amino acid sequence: CSVEQGAFGYTF.

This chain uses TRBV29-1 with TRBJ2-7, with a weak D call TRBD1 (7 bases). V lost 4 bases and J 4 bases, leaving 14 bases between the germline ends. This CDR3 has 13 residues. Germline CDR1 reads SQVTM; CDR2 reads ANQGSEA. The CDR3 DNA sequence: TGCAGCGTTGTCGTGGAGGGGGCGTACGAGCAGTACTTC. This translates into CSVVVEGAYEQYF.

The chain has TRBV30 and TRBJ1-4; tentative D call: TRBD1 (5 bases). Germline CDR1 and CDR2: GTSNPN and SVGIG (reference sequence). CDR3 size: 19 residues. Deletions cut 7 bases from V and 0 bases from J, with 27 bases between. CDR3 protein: CAFFHRGRVGTATNEKLFF. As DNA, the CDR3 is TGTGCCTTTTTTCACCGCGGCAGGGTTGGAACTGCAACTAATGAAAAACTGTTTTTT.

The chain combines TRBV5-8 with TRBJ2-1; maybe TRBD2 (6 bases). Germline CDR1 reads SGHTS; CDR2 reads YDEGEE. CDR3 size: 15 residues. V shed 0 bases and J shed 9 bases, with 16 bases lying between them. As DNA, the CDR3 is TGTGCCAGCAGCTTGGTGAGTCATCGGGGAGGTGAGCAGTTCTTC. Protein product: CASSLVSHRGGEQFF.

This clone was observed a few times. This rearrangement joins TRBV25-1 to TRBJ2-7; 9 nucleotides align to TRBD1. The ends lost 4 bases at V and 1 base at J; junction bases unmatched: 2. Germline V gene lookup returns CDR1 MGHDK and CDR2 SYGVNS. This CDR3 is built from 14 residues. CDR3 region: CASSVGQGSYEQYF. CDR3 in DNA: TGTGCCAGCAGTGTTGGACAGGGGTCCTACGAGCAGTACTTC.

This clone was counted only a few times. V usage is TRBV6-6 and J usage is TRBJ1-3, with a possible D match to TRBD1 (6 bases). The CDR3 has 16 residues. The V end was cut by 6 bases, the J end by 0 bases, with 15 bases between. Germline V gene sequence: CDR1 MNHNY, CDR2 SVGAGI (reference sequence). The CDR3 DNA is TGTGCCAGCAGCACGCAAACAGGGAGCTCTGGAAACACCATATATTTT. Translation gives CASSTQTGSSGNTIYF.

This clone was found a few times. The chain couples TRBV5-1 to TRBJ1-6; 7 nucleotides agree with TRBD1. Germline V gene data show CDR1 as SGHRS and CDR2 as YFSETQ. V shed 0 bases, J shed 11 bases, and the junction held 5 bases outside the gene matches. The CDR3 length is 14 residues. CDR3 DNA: TGCGCCAGCAGCTTGGCCCTAACAGGGGCACCCCTCCACTTT. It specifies CASSLALTGAPLHF.

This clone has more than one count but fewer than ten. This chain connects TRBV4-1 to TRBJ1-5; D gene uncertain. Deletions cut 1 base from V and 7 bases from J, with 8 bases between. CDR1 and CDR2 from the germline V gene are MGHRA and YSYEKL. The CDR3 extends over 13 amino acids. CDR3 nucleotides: TGCGCCAGCAGCCAAGGGCTGGGACAGCCCCAGCATTTT. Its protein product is CASSQGLGQPQHF.

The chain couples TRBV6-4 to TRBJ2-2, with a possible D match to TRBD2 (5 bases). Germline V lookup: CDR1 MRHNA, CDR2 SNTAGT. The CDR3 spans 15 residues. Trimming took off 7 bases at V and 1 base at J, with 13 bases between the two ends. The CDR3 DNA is TGTGCCAGCAAGCTAGCTGCTAAGAACACCGGGGAGCTGTTTTTT. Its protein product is CASKLAAKNTGELFF.